This TCR beta chain was retrieved from a study of OX40 agonist ivuxolimab in advanced cancers. Looked up from germline, CDR1 is SGHDN and CDR2 is FVKESK. The CDR3 totals 16 residues. Deletions cut 5 bases from V and 0 bases from J, with 15 bases between. TCRdb's table, derived via immunoSEQ multiplex PCR, lists solely in-frame clones and lacks some. The data show tens of thousands of clones, 94% seen once. This chain links TRBV14 with TRBJ2-3; TRBD2 might be the D (5 bases). The sample was CD4+ or CD8+ T cells sorted from blood, taken in a trial of the OX40 agonist ivuxolimab. The origin of this receptor is an adult with an advanced solid tumor such as melanoma, head and neck, liver or kidney cancer. CDR3 in amino acids: CASSGGRLVSTDTQYF. The CDR3 region has the DNA TGTGCCAGCAGCGGAGGACGTCTCGTTAGCACAGATACGCAGTATTTT.